Here is one TCR beta chain with its context. There is no known antigen for this receptor. Base qualities are missing; no much larger clone stands one base away. Genomic DNA was used as template for profiling of TCR beta VDJ combinations and CDR3 sequences. An Illumina HiSeq 2000 was used for TCR repertoire sequencing. In the authors' own workflow: Repertoires were assessed using TRBV/TRBJ rearrangement plots, CDR3 size and DJ length profiles, and Simpson's diversity index. The most abundant DNA sequence in the deep sequencing data was defined as the immunodominant clone. CDR3 amino acid sequences were checked for sharing between subjects and were compared against published repertoires and the VDJdb database. TCRdb trimmed public reads at Q25 via fastp, called clones via MiXCR and kept in-frame beta chains. Rows with one shared CDR3 protein collapse into an entry with the most common genes and DNA. The V and J calls were not made by the authors but by TCRdb's processing. The sample profile shows over 150,000 distinct CDR3 sequences; roughly 48% of them were found once. 2.5% to 3.5% of the sample goes to the ten largest clones.

These data belong to a study of CD8+CD57+ T cells in acquired aplastic anemia (dated by TCRdb to the late 2010s). Describing the broader study: Extracted DNA from sorted CD4+ and CD8+ cells averaged around 3.5 ug, ranging from roughly 0.2 to 30 ug. CD8+CD57+ expansion was defined as a frequency above the mean frequency observed in healthy subjects.

The paper as a whole reports these results and caveats: Patients and healthy controls showed no significant difference in CD8+ Simpson's diversity (P=0.060). Fewer than 30 CD8+ CDR3 sequences were found in both patients and controls but appeared to be highly expressed in patients and within the immunodominant clones of the patients.

Expansion of CD8+CD57+ cells had been shown by flow cytometry in the patients chosen for sequencing. Severe acquired aplastic anemia was diagnosed in all patients according to International Study of Aplastic Anemia and Agranulocytosis and Camitta criteria. At the time blood was sampled, none of the patients had received any therapy. The study deep-sequenced TCR repertoires of sorted CD4+ and CD8+ blood T cells from severe aplastic anemia patients and healthy subjects. In the USA, patient enrollment took place under clinicaltrials.gov protocols 00001620, 01623167, 00001397, 00071045, 00081523 and 00961064. Ficoll-Paque density gradient centrifugation was used to isolate peripheral blood mononuclear cells. Before DNA extraction, CD4+ and CD8+ T cells were sorted by FACS or by magnetic beads. This receptor was taken from a human donor with aplastic anemia. The source material was sorted CD4+, CD8+, or CD8+CD57+ T cells (not recorded which) from PBMCs.

The CDR3 in this case is CATSSNLGAQETQYF. The DNA is TGTGCCACCAGCAGTAACCTAGGGGCCCAAGAGACCCAGTACTTC. In this chain, TRBV15 is recombined with TRBJ2-5; matching of 5 bases hints at TRBD1 as the D gene. Via the germline V gene (reference sequence), CDR1 is LNHNV and CDR2 YYDKDF. Trimming costs V 3 bases and J 1 base, and their ends lie 12 bases apart. Spanning cysteine to phenylalanine, the CDR3 consists of 15 amino acids. The DNA shown is the 45-base CDR3, in frame from base 1.